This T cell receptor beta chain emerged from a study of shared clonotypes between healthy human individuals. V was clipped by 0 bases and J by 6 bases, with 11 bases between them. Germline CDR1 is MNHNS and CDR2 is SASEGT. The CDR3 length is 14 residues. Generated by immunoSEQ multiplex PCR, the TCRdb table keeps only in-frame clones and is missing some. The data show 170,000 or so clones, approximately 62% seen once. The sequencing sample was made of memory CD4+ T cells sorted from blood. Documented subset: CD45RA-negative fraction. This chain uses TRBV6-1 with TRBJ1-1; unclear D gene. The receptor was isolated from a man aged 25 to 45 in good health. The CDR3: CASSEALGRAEAFF. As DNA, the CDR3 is TGTGCCAGCAGTGAAGCGTTGGGGAGGGCTGAAGCTTTCTTT.